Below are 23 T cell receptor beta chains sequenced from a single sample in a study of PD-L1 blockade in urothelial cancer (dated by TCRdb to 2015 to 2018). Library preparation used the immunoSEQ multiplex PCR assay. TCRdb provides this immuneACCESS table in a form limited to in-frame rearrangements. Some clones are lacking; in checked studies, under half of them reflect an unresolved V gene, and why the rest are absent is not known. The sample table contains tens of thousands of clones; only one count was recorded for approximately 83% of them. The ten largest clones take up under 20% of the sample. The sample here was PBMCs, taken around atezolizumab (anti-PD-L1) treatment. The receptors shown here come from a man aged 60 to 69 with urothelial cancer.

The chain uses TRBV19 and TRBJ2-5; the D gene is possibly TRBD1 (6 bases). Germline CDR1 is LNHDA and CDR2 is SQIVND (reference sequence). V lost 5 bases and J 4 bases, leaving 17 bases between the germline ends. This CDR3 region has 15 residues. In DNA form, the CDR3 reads TGTGCCAGTAGTCCCCGACAGGATCCGGCAGAGACCCAGTACTTC. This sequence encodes CASSPRQDPAETQYF.

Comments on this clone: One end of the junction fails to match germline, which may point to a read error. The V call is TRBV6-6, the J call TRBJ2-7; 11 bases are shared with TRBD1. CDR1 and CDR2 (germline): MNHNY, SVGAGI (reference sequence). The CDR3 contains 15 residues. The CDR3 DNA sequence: TGTGCCATCAGTGAGTCCCAGGACAGGGGGCACGAGCAGTACTTC. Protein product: CAISESQDRGHEQYF.

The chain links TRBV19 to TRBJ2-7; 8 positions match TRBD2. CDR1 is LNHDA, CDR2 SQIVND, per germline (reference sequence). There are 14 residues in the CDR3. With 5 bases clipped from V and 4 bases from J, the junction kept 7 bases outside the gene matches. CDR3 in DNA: TGTGCCAGTAGTCCTCAAAGCGGGGGTTACGAGCAGTACTTC. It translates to CASSPQSGGYEQYF.

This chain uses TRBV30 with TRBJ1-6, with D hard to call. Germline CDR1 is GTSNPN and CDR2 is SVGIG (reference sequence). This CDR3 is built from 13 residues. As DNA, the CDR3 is TGTGCGGAGGGCAGTTTTAATAATTCACCCCTCCACTTT. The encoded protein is CAEGSFNNSPLHF.

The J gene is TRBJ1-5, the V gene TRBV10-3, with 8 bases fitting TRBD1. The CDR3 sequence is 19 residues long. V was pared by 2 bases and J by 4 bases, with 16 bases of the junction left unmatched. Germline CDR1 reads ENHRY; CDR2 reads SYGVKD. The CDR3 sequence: CAISEGHGQGAPRNQPQHF. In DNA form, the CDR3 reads TGTGCCATCAGTGAGGGGCATGGGCAGGGGGCGCCCAGGAATCAGCCCCAGCATTTT.

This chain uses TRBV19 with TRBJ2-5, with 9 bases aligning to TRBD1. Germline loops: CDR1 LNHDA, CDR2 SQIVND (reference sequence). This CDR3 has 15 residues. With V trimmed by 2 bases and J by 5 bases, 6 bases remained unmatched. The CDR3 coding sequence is TGTGCCAGTAGTATATCCGGACAGGGGAGGGAGACCCAGTACTTC. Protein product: CASSISGQGRETQYF.

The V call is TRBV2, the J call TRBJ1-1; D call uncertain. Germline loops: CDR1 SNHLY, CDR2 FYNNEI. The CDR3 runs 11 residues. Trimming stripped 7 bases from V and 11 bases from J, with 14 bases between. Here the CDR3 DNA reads TGTGCCAGCAAAGTCGAGGTGTTGGCTTTCTTT. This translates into CASKVEVLAFF.

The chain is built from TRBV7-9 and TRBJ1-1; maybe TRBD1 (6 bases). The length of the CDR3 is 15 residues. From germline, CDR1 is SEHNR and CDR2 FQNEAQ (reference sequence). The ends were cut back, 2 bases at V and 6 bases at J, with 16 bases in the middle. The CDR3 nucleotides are TGTGCCAGCAGCTTACAGGGGTTGGTATCGCCTGAAGCTTTCTTT. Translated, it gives CASSLQGLVSPEAFF.

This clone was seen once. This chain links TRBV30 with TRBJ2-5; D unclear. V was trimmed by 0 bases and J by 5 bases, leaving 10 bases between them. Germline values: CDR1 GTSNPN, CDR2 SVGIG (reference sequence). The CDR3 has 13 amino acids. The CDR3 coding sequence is TGTGCCTGGAGTGTGCAAAAACGGGAGACCCAGTACTTC. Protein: CAWSVQKRETQYF.

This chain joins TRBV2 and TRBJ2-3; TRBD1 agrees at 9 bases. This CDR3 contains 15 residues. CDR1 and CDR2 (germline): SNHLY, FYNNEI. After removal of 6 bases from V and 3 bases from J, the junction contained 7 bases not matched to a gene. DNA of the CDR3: TGTGCCAGCAGGTTACAGGGGGCTGGGACAGATACGCAGTATTTT. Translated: CASRLQGAGTDTQYF.

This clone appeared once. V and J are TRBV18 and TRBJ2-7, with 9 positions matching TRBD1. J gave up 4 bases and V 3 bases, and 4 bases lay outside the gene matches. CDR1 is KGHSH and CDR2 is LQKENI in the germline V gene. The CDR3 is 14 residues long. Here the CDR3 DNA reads TGTGCCAGCTCACCGGCGACAGGGGGATACGAGCAGTACTTC. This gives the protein CASSPATGGYEQYF.

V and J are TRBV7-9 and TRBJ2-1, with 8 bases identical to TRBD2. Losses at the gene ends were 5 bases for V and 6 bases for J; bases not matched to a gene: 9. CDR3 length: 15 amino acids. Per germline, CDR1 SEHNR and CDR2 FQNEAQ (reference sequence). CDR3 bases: TGTGCCAGCAGCATAGGAGCGGGAGTGCGCAATGAGCAGTTCTTC. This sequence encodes CASSIGAGVRNEQFF.

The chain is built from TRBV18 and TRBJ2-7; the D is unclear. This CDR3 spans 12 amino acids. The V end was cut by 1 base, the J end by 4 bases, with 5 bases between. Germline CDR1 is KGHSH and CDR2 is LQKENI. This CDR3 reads CASSPLVYEQYF. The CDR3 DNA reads TGTGCCAGCTCACCACTAGTTTACGAGCAGTACTTC.

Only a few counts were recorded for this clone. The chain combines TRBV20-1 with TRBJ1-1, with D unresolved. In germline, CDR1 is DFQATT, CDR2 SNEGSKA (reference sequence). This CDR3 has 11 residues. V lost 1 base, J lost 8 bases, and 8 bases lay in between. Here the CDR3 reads CSARVTGEAFF. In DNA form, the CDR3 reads TGCAGTGCTAGAGTCACCGGGGAAGCTTTCTTT.

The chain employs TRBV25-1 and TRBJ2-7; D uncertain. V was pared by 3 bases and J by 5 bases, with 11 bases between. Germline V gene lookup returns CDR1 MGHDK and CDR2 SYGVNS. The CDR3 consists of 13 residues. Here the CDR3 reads CASSDGGQDEQYF. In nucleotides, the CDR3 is TGTGCCAGCAGTGATGGTGGGCAGGACGAGCAGTACTTC.

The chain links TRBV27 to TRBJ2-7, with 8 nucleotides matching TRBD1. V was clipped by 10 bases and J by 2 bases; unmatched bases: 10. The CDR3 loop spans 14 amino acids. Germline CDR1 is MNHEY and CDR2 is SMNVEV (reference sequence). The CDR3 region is CATRWDRNTYEQYF. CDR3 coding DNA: TGTGCCACAAGGTGGGACAGGAACACCTACGAGCAGTACTTC.

CDR3 nucleotide sequence: TGCGCCAGCAGCCAAGAGGGGGACAGGTCCTCTGGGGCCAACGTCCTGACTTTC. Translation: CASSQEGDRSSGANVLTF. The rearrangement links TRBV4-1 to TRBJ2-6; 8 positions agree with TRBD1. The CDR3 runs to 18 residues. From germline, CDR1 is MGHRA and CDR2 YSYEKL. V lost 0 bases and J lost 0; bases outside the gene matches: 4.

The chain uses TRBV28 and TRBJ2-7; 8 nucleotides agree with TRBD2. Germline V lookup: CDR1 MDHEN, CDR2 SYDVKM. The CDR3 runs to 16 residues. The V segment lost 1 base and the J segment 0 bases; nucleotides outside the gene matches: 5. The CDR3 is CASSLLAGGSSYEQYF. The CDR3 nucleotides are TGTGCCAGCAGTTTATTGGCGGGGGGAAGCTCCTACGAGCAGTACTTC.

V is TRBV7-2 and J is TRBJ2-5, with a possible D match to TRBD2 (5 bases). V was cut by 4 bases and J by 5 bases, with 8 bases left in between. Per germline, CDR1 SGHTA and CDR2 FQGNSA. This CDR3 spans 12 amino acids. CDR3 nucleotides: TGTGCCAGCAGCTACCTAGCTGAGACCCAGTACTTC. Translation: CASSYLAETQYF.

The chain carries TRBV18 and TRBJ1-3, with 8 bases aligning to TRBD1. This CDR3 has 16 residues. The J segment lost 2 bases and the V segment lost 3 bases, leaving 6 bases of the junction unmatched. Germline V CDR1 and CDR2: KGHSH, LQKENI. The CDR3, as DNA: TGTGCCAGCTCACCGGTCGACAGGGGCGCTGGAAACACCATATATTTT. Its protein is CASSPVDRGAGNTIYF. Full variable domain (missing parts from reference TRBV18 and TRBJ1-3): NAGVMQNPRHLVRRRGQEARLRCSPMKGHSHVYWYRQLPEEGLKFMVYLQKENIIDESGMPKERFSAEFPKEGPSILRIQQVVRGDSAAYFCASSPVDRGAGNTIYFGEGSWLTVV.

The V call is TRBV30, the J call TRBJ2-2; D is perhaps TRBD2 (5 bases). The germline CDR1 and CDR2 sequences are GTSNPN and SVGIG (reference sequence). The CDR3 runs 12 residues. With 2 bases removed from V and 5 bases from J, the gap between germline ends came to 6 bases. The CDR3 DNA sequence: TGTGCCTGGAGTCGGAGGACCGGGGAGCTGTTTTTT. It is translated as CAWSRRTGELFF.

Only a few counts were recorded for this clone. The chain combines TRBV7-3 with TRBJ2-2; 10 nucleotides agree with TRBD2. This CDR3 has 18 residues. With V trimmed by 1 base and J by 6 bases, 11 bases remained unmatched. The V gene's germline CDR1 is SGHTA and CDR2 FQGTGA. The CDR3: CASSLNPGSGGASGELFF. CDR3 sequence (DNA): TGTGCCAGCAGCTTAAACCCGGGGAGCGGGGGGGCGTCCGGGGAGCTGTTTTTT. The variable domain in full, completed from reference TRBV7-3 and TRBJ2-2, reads GAGVSQTPSNKVTEKGKYVELRCDPISGHTALYWYRQSLGQGPEFLIYFQGTGAADDSGLPNDRFFAVRPEGSVSTLKIQRTERGDSAVYLCASSLNPGSGGASGELFFGEGSRLTVL.

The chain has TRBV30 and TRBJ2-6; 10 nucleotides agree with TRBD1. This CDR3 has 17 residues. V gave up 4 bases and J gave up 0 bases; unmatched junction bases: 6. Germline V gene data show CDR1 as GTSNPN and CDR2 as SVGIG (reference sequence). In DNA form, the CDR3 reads TGTGCCTGGACCCGGAGGACAGGGGGCTCTGGGGCCAACGTCCTGACTTTC. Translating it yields CAWTRRTGGSGANVLTF.